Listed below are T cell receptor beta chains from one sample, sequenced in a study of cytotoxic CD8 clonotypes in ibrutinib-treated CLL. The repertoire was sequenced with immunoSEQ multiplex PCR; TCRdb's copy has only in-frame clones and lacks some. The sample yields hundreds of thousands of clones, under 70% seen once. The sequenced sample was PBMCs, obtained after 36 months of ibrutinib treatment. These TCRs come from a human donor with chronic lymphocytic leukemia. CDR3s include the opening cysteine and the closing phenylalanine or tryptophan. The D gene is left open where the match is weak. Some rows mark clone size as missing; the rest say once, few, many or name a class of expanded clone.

CDR3: CASSPRASPAKNIQYF
DNA: TGTGCCAGCAGCCCCCGGGCCTCCCCGGCCAAAAACATTCAGTACTTC
D: .
size: once
J: TRBJ2-4
V: TRBV2

CDR3: CASSLGIAGAYEQYF
DNA: TGTGCCAGCAGCTTAGGTATAGCGGGAGCGTACGAGCAGTACTTC
D: TRBD2
size: .
J: TRBJ2-7
V: TRBV7-6

CDR3: CASSVGPTDTQYF
DNA: TGTGCCAGCAGTGTTGGTCCCACAGATACGCAGTATTTT
D: .
size: .
J: TRBJ2-3
V: TRBV25-1

CDR3: CASSQRPGLALYEQYF
DNA: TGCGCCAGCAGCCAAAGACCGGGACTAGCCCTCTACGAGCAGTACTTC
D: TRBD2
size: few
J: TRBJ2-7
V: TRBV4-1

CDR3: CASSLRLAGEKTQYF
DNA: TGTGCCAGCAGCTTAAGACTAGCGGGAGAGAAGACCCAGTACTTC
D: TRBD2
size: .
J: TRBJ2-5
V: TRBV11-1

CDR3: CASSRQGGANVLTF
DNA: TGTGCCAGTAGCAGACAAGGGGGGGCCAACGTCCTGACTTTC
D: .
size: .
J: TRBJ2-6
V: TRBV19

CDR3: CASSGGSLRFNEQFF
DNA: TGTGCCAGCAGCGGTGGGTCCCTTAGGTTCAATGAGCAGTTCTTC
D: .
size: .
J: TRBJ2-1
V: TRBV9

CDR3: CASRQGDMTSGGKDTQYF
DNA: TGCGCCAGCAGGCAAGGCGATATGACTAGCGGGGGTAAAGATACGCAGTATTTT
D: TRBD2
size: .
J: TRBJ2-3
V: TRBV4-1

CDR3: CSVGTGDLETQYF
DNA: TGCAGCGTTGGTACAGGGGACTTGGAGACCCAGTACTTC
D: .
size: .
J: TRBJ2-5
V: TRBV29-1

CDR3: CASSGTDNYGYTF
DNA: TGCGCCAGCAGTGGGACAGATAACTATGGCTACACCTTC
D: .
size: .
J: TRBJ1-2
V: TRBV10-1

CDR3: CASSEGDYTDTQYF
DNA: TGTGCCAGCAGTGAAGGGGATTACACAGATACGCAGTATTTT
D: .
size: .
J: TRBJ2-3
V: TRBV2

CDR3: CASSQVPASYYEQYF
DNA: TGCGCCAGCAGCCAAGTGCCAGCGAGCTACTACGAGCAGTACTTC
D: .
size: .
J: TRBJ2-7
V: TRBV4-1

CDR3: CASSEFLTAVNNSPLHF
DNA: TGTGCCAGCAGTGAGTTTTTAACGGCAGTAAATAATTCACCCCTCCACTTT
D: .
size: once
J: TRBJ1-6
V: TRBV25-1

CDR3: CASSVVGGSHYGYTF
DNA: TGTGCCAGCAGCGTAGTAGGGGGCAGTCATTATGGCTACACCTTC
D: TRBD1
size: .
J: TRBJ1-2
V: TRBV9

CDR3: CASSLVAGRHGDNEQFF
DNA: TGTGCCAGCAGCTTAGTTGCGGGAAGACATGGGGACAATGAGCAGTTCTTC
D: .
size: .
J: TRBJ2-1
V: TRBV7-2

CDR3: CASSLAGHASEQFF
DNA: TGTGCCAGCAGCCTAGCGGGCCATGCTAGTGAGCAGTTCTTC
D: TRBD2
size: .
J: TRBJ2-1
V: TRBV7-2

CDR3: CASSLASYNEQFF
DNA: TGTGCCAGCAGTTTAGCCAGCTACAATGAGCAGTTCTTC
D: .
size: few
J: TRBJ2-1
V: TRBV27

CDR3: CASSYSFSYSNQPQHF
DNA: TGTGCCAGCAGTTACTCGTTCAGCTATAGCAATCAGCCCCAGCATTTT
D: .
size: few
J: TRBJ1-5
V: TRBV6-5

CDR3: CASKSRGLYGYTF
DNA: TGTGCCAGCAAATCGAGGGGGCTCTATGGCTACACCTTC
D: TRBD1
size: .
J: TRBJ1-2
V: TRBV6-5

CDR3: CSVEMPGSSSYEQYF
DNA: TGCAGCGTTGAAATGCCAGGGTCGAGCTCCTACGAGCAGTACTTC
D: .
size: once
J: TRBJ2-7
V: TRBV29-1

CDR3: CASSPIQRLGGYTF
DNA: TGTGCCAGCTCACCTATTCAGAGGCTCGGTGGCTACACCTTC
D: .
size: .
J: TRBJ1-2
V: TRBV18

CDR3: CASSFSGTNYEQYF
DNA: TGTGCCAGCAGTTTCTCCGGGACTAACTACGAGCAGTACTTC
D: TRBD2
size: .
J: TRBJ2-7
V: TRBV27

CDR3: CASSYLGRDIQYF
DNA: TGTGCCAGCAGTTACTTGGGAAGGGACATTCAGTACTTC
D: .
size: .
J: TRBJ2-4
V: TRBV6-5

CDR3: CASSESPADIEAFF
DNA: TGTGCCAGCAGTGAAAGTCCAGCCGACATTGAAGCTTTCTTT
D: .
size: .
J: TRBJ1-1
V: TRBV6-1

CDR3: CATSRGRVSGYGYTF
DNA: TGTGCCACCTCTAGGGGCAGGGTGTCGGGCTATGGCTACACCTTC
D: .
size: .
J: TRBJ1-2
V: TRBV28

CDR3: CASSFSRADEQFF
DNA: TGTGCCAGCAGCTTCTCTAGGGCTGATGAGCAGTTCTTC
D: .
size: .
J: TRBJ2-1
V: TRBV7-8

CDR3: CASSIRGRAGDVPQHF
DNA: TGTGCCAGTAGTATTCGGGGGAGGGCAGGTGATGTGCCCCAGCATTTT
D: .
size: .
J: TRBJ1-5
V: TRBV19

CDR3: CASSLVQGGDNEQFF
DNA: TGCGCCAGCAGCTTGGTCCAGGGGGGAGACAATGAGCAGTTCTTC
D: .
size: .
J: TRBJ2-1
V: TRBV5-1

CDR3: CASSGVEAGLAGDNEQYF
DNA: TGTGCCAGCAGTGGAGTAGAGGCGGGACTAGCGGGAGACAACGAGCAGTACTTC
D: TRBD2
size: .
J: TRBJ2-7
V: TRBV2

CDR3: CAVGGGDIFTDTQYF
DNA: TGTGCCGTGGGCGGGGGGGACATTTTCACAGATACGCAGTATTTT
D: TRBD2
size: .
J: TRBJ2-3
V: TRBV7-2

CDR3: CASSPNEQYF
DNA: TGCGCCAGCAGCCCCAACGAGCAGTACTTC
D: .
size: .
J: TRBJ2-7
V: TRBV5-1

CDR3: CASSFLSYEQYF
DNA: TGTGCCAGCAGCTTTTTGAGCTACGAGCAGTACTTC
D: .
size: .
J: TRBJ2-7
V: TRBV5-6

CDR3: CASSRGQGARHGYTF
DNA: TGTGCCAGCAGCCGGGGACAGGGGGCGCGTCATGGCTACACCTTC
D: TRBD1
size: .
J: TRBJ1-2
V: TRBV6-5

CDR3: CASSQVYSGANVLTF
DNA: TGTGCCAGCAGCCAAGTTTACTCTGGGGCCAACGTCCTGACTTTC
D: .
size: .
J: TRBJ2-6
V: TRBV14

CDR3: CASSQVSRHYNEQFF
DNA: TGTGCCAGCAGCCAAGTGAGCAGACACTACAATGAGCAGTTCTTC
D: .
size: .
J: TRBJ2-1
V: TRBV14

CDR3: CASSTSRQVKGYTF
DNA: TGTGCCAGTAGTACATCCCGACAGGTTAAAGGCTACACCTTC
D: .
size: few
J: TRBJ1-2
V: TRBV19